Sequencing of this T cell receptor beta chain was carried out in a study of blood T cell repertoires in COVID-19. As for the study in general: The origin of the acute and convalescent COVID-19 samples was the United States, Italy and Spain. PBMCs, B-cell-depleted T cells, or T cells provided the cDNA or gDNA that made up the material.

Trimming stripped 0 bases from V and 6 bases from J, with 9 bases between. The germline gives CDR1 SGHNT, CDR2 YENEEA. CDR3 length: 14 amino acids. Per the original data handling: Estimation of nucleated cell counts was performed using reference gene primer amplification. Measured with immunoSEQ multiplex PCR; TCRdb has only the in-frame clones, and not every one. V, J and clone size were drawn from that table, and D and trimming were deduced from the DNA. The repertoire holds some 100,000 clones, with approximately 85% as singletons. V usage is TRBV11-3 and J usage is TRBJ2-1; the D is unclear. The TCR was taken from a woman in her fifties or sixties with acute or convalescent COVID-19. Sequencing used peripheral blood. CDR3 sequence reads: CASSLDGSFNEQFF. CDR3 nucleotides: TGTGCCAGCAGCTTAGATGGCAGTTTCAATGAGCAGTTCTTC.